The source of this T cell receptor (beta chain) is a study of T cells after yellow fever vaccination. Overall study: It was SMART-Seq v4 Ultra Low Input that prepared the fractions with low cell numbers. Points from the study as a whole: Secondary responses were weaker yet peaked faster, day 5 versus 15. Reappearing after the booster were most of the clones from primary vaccination (less than 97% CD4, approximately 85% CD8). Just a small share of clonotypes turned up in the CD4 compartment as well as the CD8 compartment.

The CDR3 loop spans 19 amino acids. V shed 0 bases, J shed 4 bases, and the junction held 14 bases outside the gene matches. Germline values: CDR1 SGHRS, CDR2 YFSETQ. This clonotype was detected only a few times. The antigen remains unidentified. TCRdb analysed the 5' RACE reads with MiXCR anew, one entry per CDR3 protein. The sample gives just under 600,000 distinct CDR3 sequences, roughly 13% of which show up once; around an eighth is in the top ten. The chain carries TRBV5-1 and TRBJ2-1, with TRBD1 matching 9 bases. The source of this sequence is a man aged 25 to 45 who received the YFV17D yellow fever vaccine. Sequenced here: PBMCs, sampled on the day of the yellow fever booster vaccination. Written as DNA, the CDR3 is TGCGCCAGCAGCTTGGACCTTGGCTCGGACAGGGGCCTATACAATGAGCAGTTCTTC. Its translation is CASSLDLGSDRGLYNEQFF. The full variable domain, in which reference TRBV5-1 and TRBJ2-1 provide the parts outside the CDR3, is KAGVTQTPRYLIKTRGQQVTLSCSPISGHRSVSWYQQTPGQGLQFLFEYFSETQRNKGNFPGRFSGRQFSNSRSEMNVSTLELGDSALYLCASSLDLGSDRGLYNEQFFGPGTRLTVL.